Included here is one T cell receptor beta chain sequence, with context. Its target is not known. The data are from a study of blood T cells in healthy people across ages. Primed by a sample-barcoded 5' primer and a J-beta primer mix, a second PCR proceeded for roughly 7 to 12 cycles. Through a template-switch adaptor with 12 random nucleotides, each cDNA molecule received a tag. TCRdb re-derived calls from the 5' RACE reads in MiXCR, one entry per CDR3 protein. The repertoire consists of 550,000 to 600,000 distinct CDR3 sequences, with less than 60% occurring once and the leading ten covering around 24%. V lost 7 bases and J 3 bases, leaving 16 bases between the germline ends. Germline loops: CDR1 MNHEY, CDR2 SVGAGI. The length of the CDR3 is 15 residues. General study findings and limits: In the absence of known donor CMV status, changes in expanded clonotypes were possibly confounded. Age advanced and TCR beta diversity per million T cells fell, roughly linearly.

The authors extracted at least 6 micrograms of total RNA per sample. This receptor was obtained from a man older than 75 in good health. The chain links TRBV6-5 to TRBJ2-1; D may correspond to TRBD1 or TRBD2 (5 bases each). The specimen was blood. In DNA, the CDR3 is TGTGCCAGCACCCCCACGTGGGACCGCTACAATGAGCAGTTCTTC. Protein product: CASTPTWDRYNEQFF.